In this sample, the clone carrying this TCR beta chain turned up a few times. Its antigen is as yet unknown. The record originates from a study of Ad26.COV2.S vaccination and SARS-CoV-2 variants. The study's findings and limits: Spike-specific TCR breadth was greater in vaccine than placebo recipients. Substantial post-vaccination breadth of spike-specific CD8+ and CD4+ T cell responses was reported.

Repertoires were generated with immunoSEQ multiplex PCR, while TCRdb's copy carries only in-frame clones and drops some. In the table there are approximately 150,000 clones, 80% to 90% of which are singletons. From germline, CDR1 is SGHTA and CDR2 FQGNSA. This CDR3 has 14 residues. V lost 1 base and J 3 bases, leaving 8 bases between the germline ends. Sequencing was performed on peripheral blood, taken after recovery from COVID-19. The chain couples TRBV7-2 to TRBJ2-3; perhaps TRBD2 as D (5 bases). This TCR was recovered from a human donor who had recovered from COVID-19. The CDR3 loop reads CASSLDSGTDTQYF. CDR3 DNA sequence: TGTGCCAGCAGCTTAGACTCGGGGACAGATACGCAGTATTTT.